This T cell receptor beta chain was captured by sequencing in a study of sequential checkpoint blockade in melanoma. Study-level background: Both treatment sequences were followed by maintenance nivolumab.

CDR3 length: 14 amino acids. From germline, CDR1 is SGHNT and CDR2 YYREEE (reference sequence). The ends were cut back, 4 bases at V and 3 bases at J, with 11 bases in the middle. The treatment is: randomized to nivolumab then ipilimumab (arm A) or the reverse (arm B). DNA-damaging chemotherapy had not been given to any patient beforehand. Assay: immunoSEQ multiplex PCR; the TCRdb copy retains only in-frame clones and omits some. The repertoire holds over 9,500 clones, with roughly four fifths as singletons. This clonotype originated in a human donor with melanoma. The chain is built from TRBV5-4 and TRBJ2-1, with TRBD2 as a possible D gene (6 bases). The specimen was CD8+ T cells sorted from blood (inferred from file names), collected from a patient given nivolumab and ipilimumab in sequence. CDR3 sequence (DNA): TGTGCCAGCAGCCCGGACTACTTCTACAATGAGCAGTTCTTC. The encoded protein is CASSPDYFYNEQFF.